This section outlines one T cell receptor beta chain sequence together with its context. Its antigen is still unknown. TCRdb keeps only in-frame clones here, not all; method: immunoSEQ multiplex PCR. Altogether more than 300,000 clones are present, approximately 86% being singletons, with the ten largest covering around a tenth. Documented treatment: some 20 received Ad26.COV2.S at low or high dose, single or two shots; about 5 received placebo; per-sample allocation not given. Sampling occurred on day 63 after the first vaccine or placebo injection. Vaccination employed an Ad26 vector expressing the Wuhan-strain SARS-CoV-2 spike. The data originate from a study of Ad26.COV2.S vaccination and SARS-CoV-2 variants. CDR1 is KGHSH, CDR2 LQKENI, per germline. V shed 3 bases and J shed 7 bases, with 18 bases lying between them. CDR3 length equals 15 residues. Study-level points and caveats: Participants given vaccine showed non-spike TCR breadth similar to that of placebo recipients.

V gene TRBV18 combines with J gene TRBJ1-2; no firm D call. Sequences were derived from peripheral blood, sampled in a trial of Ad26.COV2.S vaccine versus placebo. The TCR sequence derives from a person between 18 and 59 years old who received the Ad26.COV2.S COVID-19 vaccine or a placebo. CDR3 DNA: TGTGCCAGCTCACCCTCCAGTTCTCCTGGAGTTGGCTACACCTTC. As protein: CASSPSSSPGVGYTF.